These 8 T cell receptor beta chains were all obtained from the same sample, sequenced in a study of T-cell memory formation after mild COVID-19. Via MiXCR, TCRdb re-called the 5' RACE reads, giving one row per CDR3 protein. The sample includes under 300,000 distinct CDR3 sequences, about a sixth seen only once; the top ten take approximately 3.6%. Sample: PBMCs or a T cell subset sorted from them (not recorded which). Receptor source: a man aged 18 to 30 who had mild COVID-19 (a few samples of this study predate the infection). Cell type and time point are not known.

This rearrangement joins TRBV6-2 or TRBV6-3 to TRBJ1-2, with D possibly TRBD1 on 5 matching bases. Trimming took 7 bases from V and 5 from J, leaving 20 bases between them. The CDR3 extends over 15 amino acids. The germline V gene has CDR1 MNHEY and CDR2 SVGEGT. CDR3 DNA sequence: TGTGCCAGCACCGAGGACGGACTAAAGGGGTATGGCTACACCTTC. Amino acid sequence: CASTEDGLKGYGYTF.

The gene calls are TRBV6-5 and TRBJ2-7; 9 nucleotides align to TRBD1. The ends lost 6 bases at V and 5 bases at J; junction bases unmatched: 8. The CDR3 runs to 14 residues. Germline CDR1 reads MNHEY; CDR2 reads SVGAGI. CDR3 bases: TGTGCCAGCAGCAGGACAGGGGTTGGCGACGAGCAGTACTTC. Translating it yields CASSRTGVGDEQYF.

This clonotype is judged medium-sized (0.01 to 0.1%). V gene TRBV7-8 combines with J gene TRBJ2-2; D could derive from TRBD1 or TRBD2 (5 bases each). CDR1 is SGHVS, CDR2 FQNEAQ, per germline. The V and J ends lost 6 bases and 0 bases respectively, with 17 bases between them. The CDR3 has 17 residues. CDR3 loop: CASRSVIWGTNTGELFF. In nucleotides, the CDR3 is TGTGCCAGCAGGTCCGTGATATGGGGGACGAACACCGGGGAGCTGTTTTTT.

The chain joins TRBV5-5 to TRBJ1-5; D not resolved. V dropped 5 bases and J dropped 1 base, with 7 bases sitting between them. Germline V CDR1 and CDR2: SGHKS, YYEKEE (reference sequence). The CDR3 extends over 13 amino acids. The CDR3 is CASRSGSNQPQHF. CDR3 coding DNA: TGTGCCAGCAGGTCGGGGAGCAATCAGCCCCAGCATTTT.

This clonotype has ten or more counts. The chain has TRBV12-3 or TRBV12-4 and TRBJ2-3; D is tentatively TRBD1 or TRBD2 (5 bases each). V dropped 3 bases and J dropped 10 bases, with 17 bases sitting between them. The CDR3 has 14 residues. CDR3 sequence: CASSLSGTGLAQYF. CDR3 DNA: TGTGCCAGCAGTTTGTCAGGGACGGGCCTGGCGCAGTATTTT.

The V and J genes are TRBV6-1 and TRBJ2-4; 8 bases are a match to TRBD2. The CDR3 extends over 15 amino acids. The germline V gene encodes CDR1 MNHNS and CDR2 SASEGT. Losses at the gene ends were 5 bases for V and 7 bases for J; bases not matched to a gene: 10. CDR3: CASSSERGPRNIQYF. The CDR3 DNA reads TGTGCCAGCAGTTCGGAGCGGGGGCCTCGGAACATTCAGTACTTC.

In this sample, this clonotype turned up many times. The chain combines TRBV9 with TRBJ2-1; D gene unclear. This CDR3 region has 14 residues. Looked up from germline, CDR1 is SGDLS and CDR2 is YYNGEE. Trimming shortened V by 0 bases and J by 0 bases, and 4 bases separated the two germline ends. The DNA of the CDR3 is TGTGCCAGCAGCGTAGTAAGCTCCTACAATGAGCAGTTCTTC. This gives the protein CASSVVSSYNEQFF.

This clonotype turned up a few times. The CDR3, as DNA: TGTGCCAGCAGTGAATTTGGACAGGGTGACACTGAAGCTTTCTTT. This translates into CASSEFGQGDTEAFF. The chain has TRBV6-5 and TRBJ1-1; 8 bases align to TRBD1. This CDR3 region has 15 residues. From germline, CDR1 is MNHEY and CDR2 SVGAGI. Trimming removed 5 bases from V and 3 bases from J; junction bases left unmatched: 8.